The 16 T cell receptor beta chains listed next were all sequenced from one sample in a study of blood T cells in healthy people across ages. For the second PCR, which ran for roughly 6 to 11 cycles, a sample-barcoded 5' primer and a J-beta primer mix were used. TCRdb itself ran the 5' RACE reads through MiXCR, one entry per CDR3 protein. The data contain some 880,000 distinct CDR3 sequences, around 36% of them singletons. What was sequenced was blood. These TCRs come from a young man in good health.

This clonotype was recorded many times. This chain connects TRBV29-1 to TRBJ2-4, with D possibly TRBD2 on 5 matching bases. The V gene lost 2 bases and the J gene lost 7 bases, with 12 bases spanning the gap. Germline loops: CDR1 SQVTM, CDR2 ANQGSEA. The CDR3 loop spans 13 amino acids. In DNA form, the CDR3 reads TGCAGCGTTGAACAGTCCTCGGGGAACATTCAGTACTTC. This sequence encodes CSVEQSSGNIQYF.

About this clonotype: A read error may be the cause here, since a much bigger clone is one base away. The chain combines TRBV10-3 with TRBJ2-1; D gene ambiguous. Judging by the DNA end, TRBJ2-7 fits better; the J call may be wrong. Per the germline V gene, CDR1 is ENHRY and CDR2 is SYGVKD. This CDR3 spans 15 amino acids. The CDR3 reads CAIGKDDREYNEQYF. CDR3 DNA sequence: TGTGCCATCGGGAAGGATGACCGAGAATACAATGAGCAGTACTTC.

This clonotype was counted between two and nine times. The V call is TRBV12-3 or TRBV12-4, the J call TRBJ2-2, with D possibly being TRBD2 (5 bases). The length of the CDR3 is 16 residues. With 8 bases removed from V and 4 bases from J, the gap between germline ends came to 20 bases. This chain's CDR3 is CASGRVEGSGTGELFF. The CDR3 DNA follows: TGTGCCAGCGGTCGGGTCGAGGGTTCGGGCACCGGGGAGCTGTTTTTT.

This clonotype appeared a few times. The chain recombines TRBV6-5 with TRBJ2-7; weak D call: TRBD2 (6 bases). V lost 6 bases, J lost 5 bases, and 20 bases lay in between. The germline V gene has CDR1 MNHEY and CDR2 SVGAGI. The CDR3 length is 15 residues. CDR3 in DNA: TGTGCCAGCAGACCCGGGACCGCGGGAAAGCACGAGCAGTACTTC. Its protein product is CASRPGTAGKHEQYF.

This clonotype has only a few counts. This CDR3 reads CSVGQRANYGYTF. CDR3 nucleotides: TGCAGCGTTGGACAGAGAGCTAACTATGGCTACACCTTC. V is TRBV29-1 and J is TRBJ1-2; a weak D match, TRBD1 (5 bases). V was shortened by 4 bases and J by 0 bases, with 9 bases between the two germline ends. The CDR3 runs 13 residues. CDR1 and CDR2 (germline): SQVTM, ANQGSEA.

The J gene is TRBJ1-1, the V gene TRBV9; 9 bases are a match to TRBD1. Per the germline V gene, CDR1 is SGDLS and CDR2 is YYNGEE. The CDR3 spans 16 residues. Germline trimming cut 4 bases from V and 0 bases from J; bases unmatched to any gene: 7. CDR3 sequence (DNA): TGTGCCAGCAGCCCGGGACAGGGCTTTATGAACACTGAAGCTTTCTTT. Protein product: CASSPGQGFMNTEAFF.

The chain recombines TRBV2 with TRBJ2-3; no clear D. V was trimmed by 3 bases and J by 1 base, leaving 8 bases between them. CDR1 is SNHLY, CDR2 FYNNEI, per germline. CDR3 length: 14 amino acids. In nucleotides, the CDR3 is TGTGCCAGCAGTGATTGGGTGGGCACAGATACGCAGTATTTT. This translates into CASSDWVGTDTQYF.

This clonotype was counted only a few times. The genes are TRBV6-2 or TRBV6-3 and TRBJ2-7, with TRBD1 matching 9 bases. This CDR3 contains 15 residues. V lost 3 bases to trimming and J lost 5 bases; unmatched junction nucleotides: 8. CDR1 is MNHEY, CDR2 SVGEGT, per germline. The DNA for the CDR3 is TGTGCCAGCAGTTATCCGGGACAGGGCAACGACGAGCAGTACTTC. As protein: CASSYPGQGNDEQYF.

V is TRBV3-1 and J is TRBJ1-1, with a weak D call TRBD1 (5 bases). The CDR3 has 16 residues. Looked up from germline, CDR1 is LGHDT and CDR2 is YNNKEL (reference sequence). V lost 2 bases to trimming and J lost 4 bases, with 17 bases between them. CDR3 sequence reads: CASSQRGRREGTEAFF. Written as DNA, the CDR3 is TGTGCCAGCAGCCAAAGGGGACGGAGGGAGGGCACTGAAGCTTTCTTT.

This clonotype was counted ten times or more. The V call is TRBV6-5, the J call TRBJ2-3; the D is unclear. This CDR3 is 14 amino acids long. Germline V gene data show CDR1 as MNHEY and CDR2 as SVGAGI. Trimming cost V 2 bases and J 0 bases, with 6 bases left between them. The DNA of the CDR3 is TGTGCCAGCAGTTACAGCAGCAGCACAGATACGCAGTATTTT. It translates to CASSYSSSTDTQYF.

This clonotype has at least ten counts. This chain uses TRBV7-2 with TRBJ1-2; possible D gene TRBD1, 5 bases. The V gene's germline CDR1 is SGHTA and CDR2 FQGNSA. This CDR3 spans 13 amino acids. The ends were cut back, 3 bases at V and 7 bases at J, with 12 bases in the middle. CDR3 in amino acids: CASSFVGEGGYTF. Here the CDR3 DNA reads TGTGCCAGCAGCTTTGTGGGGGAGGGTGGCTACACCTTC.

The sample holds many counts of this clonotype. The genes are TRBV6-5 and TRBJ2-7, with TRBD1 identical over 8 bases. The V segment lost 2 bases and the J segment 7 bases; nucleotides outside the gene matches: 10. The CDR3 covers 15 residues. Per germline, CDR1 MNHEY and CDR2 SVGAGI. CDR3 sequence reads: CASSYAGTGDSEQYF. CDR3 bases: TGTGCCAGCAGTTACGCCGGGACAGGTGATAGTGAGCAGTACTTC.

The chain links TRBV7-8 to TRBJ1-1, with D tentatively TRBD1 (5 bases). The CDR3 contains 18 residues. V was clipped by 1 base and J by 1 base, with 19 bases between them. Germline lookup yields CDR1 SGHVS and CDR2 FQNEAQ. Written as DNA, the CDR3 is TGTGCCAGCAGCTTAGTGATAGGGGCCGCTGTACCGAACACTGAAGCTTTCTTT. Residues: CASSLVIGAAVPNTEAFF.

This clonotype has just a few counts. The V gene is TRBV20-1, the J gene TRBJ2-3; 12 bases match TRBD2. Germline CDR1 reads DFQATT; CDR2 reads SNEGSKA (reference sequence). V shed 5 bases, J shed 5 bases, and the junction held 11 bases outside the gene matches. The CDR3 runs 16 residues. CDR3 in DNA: TGCAGTGCTCCCTCTTCTAGCGGGGGGGCGGTAGATACGCAGTATTTT. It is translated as CSAPSSSGGAVDTQYF.

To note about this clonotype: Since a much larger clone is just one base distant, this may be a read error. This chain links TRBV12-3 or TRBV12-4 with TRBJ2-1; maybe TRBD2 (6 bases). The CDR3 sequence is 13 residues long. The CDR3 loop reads CTSSLRRGNEQFF. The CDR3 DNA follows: TGTACCAGCAGTTTAAGGAGGGGCAATGAGCAGTTCTTC.

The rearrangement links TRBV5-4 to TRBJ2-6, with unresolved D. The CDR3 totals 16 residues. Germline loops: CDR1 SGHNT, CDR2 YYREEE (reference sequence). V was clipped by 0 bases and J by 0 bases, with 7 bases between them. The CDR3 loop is CASSLERNSGANVLTF. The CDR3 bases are TGTGCCAGCAGCTTGGAAAGGAACTCTGGGGCCAACGTCCTGACTTTC.